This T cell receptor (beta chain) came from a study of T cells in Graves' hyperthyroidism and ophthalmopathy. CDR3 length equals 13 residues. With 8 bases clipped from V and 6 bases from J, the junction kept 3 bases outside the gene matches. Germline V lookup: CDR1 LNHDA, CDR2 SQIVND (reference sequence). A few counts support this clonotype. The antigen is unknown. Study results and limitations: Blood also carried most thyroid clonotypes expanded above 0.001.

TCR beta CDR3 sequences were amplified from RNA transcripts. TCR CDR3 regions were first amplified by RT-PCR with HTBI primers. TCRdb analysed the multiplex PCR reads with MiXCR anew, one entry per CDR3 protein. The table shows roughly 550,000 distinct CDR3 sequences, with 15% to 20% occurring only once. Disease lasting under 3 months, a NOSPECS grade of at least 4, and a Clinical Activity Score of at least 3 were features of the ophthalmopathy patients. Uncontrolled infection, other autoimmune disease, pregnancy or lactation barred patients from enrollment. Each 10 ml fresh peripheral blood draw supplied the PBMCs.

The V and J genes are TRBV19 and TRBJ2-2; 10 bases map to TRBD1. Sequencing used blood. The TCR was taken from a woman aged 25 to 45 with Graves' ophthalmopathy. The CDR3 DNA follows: TGTGCCAGTGGGACAGGGGATGCCGGGGAGCTGTTTTTT. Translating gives CASGTGDAGELFF.